This T cell receptor (beta chain) was obtained from a study of brain T cells in children with intractable seizures. Assay used: immunoSEQ multiplex PCR; TCRdb lists only in-frame clones, some missing. The sample lists roughly 80,000 clones, roughly 91% occurring once. Points on this clone: Antigen: not known.

Surgery cases with the highest brain T cell transcript signatures were chosen for sequencing. Pre-surgery treatment included at least one anti-epileptic drug. The germline V gene encodes CDR1 KGHSH and CDR2 LQKENI. This CDR3 is 17 amino acids long. V lost 3 bases to trimming and J lost 3 bases, with 18 bases between them. Whole-study findings and limits: Absence of clones before surgery may stem from lower sequencing depth. Only CDR3 sequence similarity suggested viral specificity, without known HCMV serostatus.

J is TRBJ2-1 and V is TRBV18; D is ambiguous. This clonotype was obtained from a boy in the first two years of life with tuberous sclerosis and intractable seizures. Sequencing was performed on peripheral blood, taken at surgery. The DNA of the CDR3 is TGTGCCAGCTCACCTTCATCACCTCTATCCTTCTACAATGAGCAGTTCTTC. As protein: CASSPSSPLSFYNEQFF. Based on the CDR3 plus reference TRBV18 and TRBJ2-1, the full variable domain is NAGVMQNPRHLVRRRGQEARLRCSPMKGHSHVYWYRQLPEEGLKFMVYLQKENIIDESGMPKERFSAEFPKEGPSILRIQQVVRGDSAAYFCASSPSSPLSFYNEQFFGPGTRLTVL.